What follows are 4 T cell receptor beta chains derived from one specimen sequenced in a study of Graves' ophthalmopathy and Graves' hyperthyroidism. The TCR beta CDR3 regions underwent amplification from RNA transcripts. Second-round multiplex PCR came after a first-round RT-PCR that employed HTBI primers. Via MiXCR, TCRdb re-called the multiplex PCR reads, giving one row per CDR3 protein. This repertoire shows 350,000 to 450,000 distinct CDR3 sequences, around 20% found once; its top ten account for approximately 3%. The specimen sequenced was peripheral blood. The origin of the receptors is a woman aged 18-30 years with stable Graves' hyperthyroidism.

As regards this clonotype: This clone may be a read error of a much larger clone one base away. The J gene is TRBJ1-6, the V gene TRBV3-1; D might be TRBD1 (6 bases). Germline assignment: CDR1 LGHDT and CDR2 YNNKEL (reference sequence). This CDR3 contains 15 residues. V was shortened by 0 bases and J by 14 bases, with 17 bases between the two germline ends. The CDR3 loop is CASSQDRTAGWSLHF. DNA of the CDR3: TGTGCCAGCAGCCAAGATCGGACAGCCGGTTGGTCCCTCCACTTT. The whole variable domain, filled in from reference TRBV3-1 and TRBJ1-6, reads DTAVSQTPKYLVTQMGNDKSIKCEQNLGHDTMYWYKQDSKKFLKIMFSYNNKELIINETVPNRFSPKSPDKAHLNLHINSLELGDSAVYFCASSQDRTAGWSLHFGNGTRLTVT.

The chain is built from TRBV6-2 or TRBV6-3 and TRBJ2-7; D possibly corresponds to TRBD2 (6 bases). The CDR3 extends over 11 amino acids. CDR1 MNHEY and CDR2 SVGEGT come from the germline V gene. Trimming removed 8 bases from V and 4 bases from J, with 9 bases in between. The CDR3, as DNA: TGTGCCAGCTTCGGGGGATACGAGCAGTACTTC. This gives the protein CASFGGYEQYF.

This chain connects TRBV20-1 to TRBJ2-7, with 15 bases fitting TRBD2. V lost 6 bases and J lost 3; bases outside the gene matches: 3. This CDR3 comprises 14 residues. The V gene's germline CDR1 is DFQATT and CDR2 SNEGSKA (reference sequence). CDR3 sequence: CSAGLAGGGYEQYF. The CDR3, as DNA: TGCAGTGCGGGACTAGCGGGAGGTGGCTACGAGCAGTACTTC.

This chain links TRBV6-5 with TRBJ2-7, with 8 bases matching TRBD1. Per germline, CDR1 MNHEY and CDR2 SVGAGI. This CDR3 comprises 16 residues. J gave up 3 bases and V 2 bases, and 9 bases lay outside the gene matches. The CDR3 is CASSYAGGGFGYEQYF. The CDR3 DNA reads TGTGCCAGCAGTTACGCAGGGGGCGGCTTCGGCTACGAGCAGTACTTC.